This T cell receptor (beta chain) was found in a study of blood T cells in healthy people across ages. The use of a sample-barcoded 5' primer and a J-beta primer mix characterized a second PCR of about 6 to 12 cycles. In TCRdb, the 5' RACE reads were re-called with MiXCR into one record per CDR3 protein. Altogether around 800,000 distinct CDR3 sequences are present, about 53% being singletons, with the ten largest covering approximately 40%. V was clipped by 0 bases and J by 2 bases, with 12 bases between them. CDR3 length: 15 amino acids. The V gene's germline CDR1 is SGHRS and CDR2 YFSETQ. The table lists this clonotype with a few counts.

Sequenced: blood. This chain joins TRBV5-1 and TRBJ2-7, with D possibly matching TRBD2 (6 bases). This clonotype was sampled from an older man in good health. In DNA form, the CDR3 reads TGCGCCAGCAGCTTGGAGCTAGCGAGGACCTACGAGCAGTACTTC. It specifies CASSLELARTYEQYF. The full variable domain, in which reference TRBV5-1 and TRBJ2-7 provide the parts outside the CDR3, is KAGVTQTPRYLIKTRGQQVTLSCSPISGHRSVSWYQQTPGQGLQFLFEYFSETQRNKGNFPGRFSGRQFSNSRSEMNVSTLELGDSALYLCASSLELARTYEQYFGPGTRLTVT.